This is a list of T cell receptor beta chains from one sample in a study of T cell changes during pregnancy in multiple sclerosis. Assay used: immunoSEQ multiplex PCR; TCRdb lists only in-frame clones, some missing. The table lists about 70,000 clones, around 90% of them singletons. The material was CD4+ T cells from peripheral blood mononuclear cells, obtained after pregnancy. The receptor set was obtained from a female donor with multiple sclerosis, enrolled in a pregnancy study. Each CDR3 is given with its conserved first and last residue. The D gene is left open where the match is weak. Clone size is shown for a subset of rows, as once, few, many or a class of expanded clone.

V,size,J,D,CDR3,DNA
TRBV9,NA,TRBJ2-7,TRBD1,CASTPGTVAYEQYF,TGTGCCAGTACCCCCGGGACAGTGGCCTACGAGCAGTACTTC
TRBV7-9,NA,TRBJ2-1,TRBD2,CVSSLIAGGFNEQFF,TGTGTCAGCAGCTTAATAGCGGGGGGGTTCAATGAGCAGTTCTTC
TRBV2,NA,TRBJ2-2,TRBD2,CASSRPSGMNTGELFF,TGTGCCAGCAGTCGCCCAAGCGGGATGAACACCGGGGAGCTGTTTTTT
TRBV5-6,NA,TRBJ2-7,NA,CASTLGRVEEQYF,TGTGCCAGCACCTTGGGCAGGGTGGAAGAGCAGTACTTC
TRBV30,NA,TRBJ2-6,TRBD2,CAFSGGRGVSGANVLTF,TGTGCCTTCTCGGGGGGGCGGGGGGTCTCTGGGGCCAACGTCCTGACTTTC
TRBV19,NA,TRBJ2-3,NA,CASHKGAGSTDTQYF,TGTGCCAGCCATAAGGGGGCGGGAAGCACAGATACGCAGTATTTT
TRBV5-1,NA,TRBJ2-1,TRBD2,CASTPGGGSSYNEQFF,TGCGCCAGCACCCCGGGAGGGGGGAGCTCCTACAATGAGCAGTTCTTC
TRBV5-6,few,TRBJ1-1,NA,CASTWETGWNTEAFF,TGTGCCAGCACCTGGGAGACAGGATGGAACACTGAAGCTTTCTTT
TRBV11-3,few,TRBJ2-7,NA,CASTSREQYF,TGTGCCAGCACCTCGCGGGAGCAGTACTTC
TRBV20-1,few,TRBJ1-1,NA,CSARRNTEAFF,TGCAGTGCTAGGAGGAACACTGAAGCTTTCTTT
TRBV19,NA,TRBJ2-5,TRBD2,CASSKEGLAGAQETQYF,TGTGCCAGTAGTAAGGAGGGACTAGCGGGGGCCCAAGAGACCCAGTACTTC
TRBV15,NA,TRBJ1-1,NA,CATSRVAVNTEAFF,TGTGCCACCAGCAGAGTGGCAGTGAACACTGAAGCTTTCTTT
TRBV5-4,NA,TRBJ2-5,NA,CASSLEGVRPQYF,TGTGCCAGCAGCTTAGAGGGGGTACGGCCCCAGTACTTC
TRBV4-2,NA,TRBJ2-3,TRBD2,CASSPRLAGATDTQYF,TGTGCCAGCAGCCCCCGACTAGCGGGGGCCACAGATACGCAGTATTTT
TRBV21-1,few,TRBJ2-7,NA,CASSKLKRSSGRASANF,TGTGCCAGCAGCAAATTAAAAAGGTCTAGCGGGAGGGCTTCGGCAAACTTC
TRBV5-4,once,TRBJ2-3,TRBD2,CASSLAAGGPDTQYF,TGTGCCAGCAGCTTGGCTGCGGGGGGACCAGATACGCAGTATTTT
TRBV5-4,NA,TRBJ2-7,TRBD2,CASPGTSGLDPYEQYF,TGTGCCAGCCCCGGGACTAGCGGACTCGACCCCTACGAGCAGTACTTC
TRBV7-9,few,TRBJ2-1,NA,CASSSYRDNEQFF,TGTGCCAGCAGCTCATACAGGGACAATGAGCAGTTCTTC
TRBV11-3,NA,TRBJ2-1,TRBD2,CASSPYPAGASYNEQFF,TGTGCCAGCAGCCCCTACCCAGCGGGAGCGTCTTACAATGAGCAGTTCTTC
TRBV27,NA,TRBJ2-3,NA,CASSEAEDSPQYF,TGTGCCAGCAGTGAGGCGGAGGACTCGCCGCAGTATTTT
TRBV12-5,NA,TRBJ1-1,NA,CASGLVWRGPYTEAFF,TGTGCTAGTGGTTTGGTATGGAGGGGCCCTTATACTGAAGCTTTCTTT
TRBV6-1,NA,TRBJ1-3,NA,CASSVSTSSGNTIYF,TGTGCCAGCAGTGTCTCCACCAGCTCTGGAAACACCATATATTTT
TRBV6-1,NA,TRBJ2-7,NA,CASSEGNRAYEQYF,TGTGCCAGCAGTGAGGGGAACAGGGCCTACGAGCAGTACTTC
TRBV2,NA,TRBJ2-7,NA,CASRPDSSYEQYF,TGTGCCAGCAGACCGGACAGCTCCTACGAGCAGTACTTC
TRBV5-4,NA,TRBJ2-1,NA,CASSLDAGPDNEQFF,TGTGCCAGCAGCCTGGATGCGGGCCCGGACAATGAGCAGTTCTTC
TRBV5-6,NA,TRBJ2-7,NA,CASSSRPSYEQYF,TGTGCCAGCAGCTCCAGGCCTTCCTACGAGCAGTACTTC
TRBV2,NA,TRBJ2-2,TRBD2,CASSEARGLASTGELFF,TGTGCCAGCAGTGAGGCCCGAGGACTAGCGAGCACCGGGGAGCTGTTTTTT
TRBV7-9,NA,TRBJ2-2,TRBD1,CASSRTGTGRTGELFF,TGTGCCAGCAGCCGAACCGGGACAGGGAGGACCGGGGAGCTGTTTTTT
TRBV18,NA,TRBJ2-2,TRBD1,CASSILPTGQENTGELFF,TGTGCCAGCTCGATCCTACCAACGGGACAGGAGAACACCGGGGAGCTGTTTTTT
TRBV10-3,once,TRBJ1-1,NA,CAISETPGVNTEAFF,TGTGCCATCAGTGAGACGCCAGGGGTTAACACTGAAGCTTTCTTT
TRBV29-1,NA,TRBJ2-5,TRBD1,CSVEAPDRGAETQYF,TGCAGCGTTGAAGCCCCGGACAGGGGCGCAGAGACCCAGTACTTC
TRBV4-1,NA,TRBJ1-2,NA,CASSRMWEDYGYTF,TGCGCCAGCAGCCGGATGTGGGAGGACTATGGCTACACCTTC
TRBV10-3,NA,TRBJ1-2,NA,CANKQGEGEGYTF,TGTGCCAACAAACAGGGTGAGGGGGAAGGCTACACCTTC
TRBV6-5,NA,TRBJ1-6,TRBD1,CASRYRGGNSPLHF,TGTGCCAGCAGATACAGGGGAGGGAATTCACCCCTCCACTTT
TRBV19,NA,TRBJ1-1,TRBD1,CASQGGIRNTEAFF,TGTGCCAGTCAGGGGGGAATTCGGAACACTGAAGCTTTCTTT
TRBV6-1,NA,TRBJ2-5,TRBD1,CASSARQGSETQYF,TGTGCCAGCAGTGCAAGACAGGGTTCGGAGACCCAGTACTTC
TRBV5-4,NA,TRBJ2-3,NA,CASSLGSAGDTQYF,TGTGCCAGCAGCTTGGGGTCAGCGGGAGATACGCAGTATTTT
TRBV2,NA,TRBJ2-1,TRBD2,CASKASGGANAYNEQFF,TGTGCCAGCAAGGCTAGCGGGGGGGCCAACGCCTACAATGAGCAGTTCTTC
TRBV18,NA,TRBJ2-2,TRBD2,CASSPIAGPTGELFF,TGTGCCAGCTCACCCATAGCGGGGCCCACCGGGGAGCTGTTTTTT
TRBV5-1,NA,TRBJ2-1,TRBD2,CASSTGTSGYNEQFF,TGCGCCAGCAGCACCGGGACTAGCGGGTACAATGAGCAGTTCTTC
TRBV15,few,TRBJ1-1,NA,CATSRKQGFTEAFF,TGTGCCACCAGCAGAAAACAGGGTTTCACTGAAGCTTTCTTT
TRBV6-1,once,TRBJ2-3,NA,CASRRGDTQYF,TGTGCCAGCAGAAGGGGGGATACGCAGTATTTT
TRBV15,NA,TRBJ2-1,NA,CATSGYIKGGADNEQFF,TGTGCCACCAGCGGTTATATAAAAGGGGGGGCCGACAATGAGCAGTTCTTC
TRBV18,NA,TRBJ2-3,TRBD2,CASSLYGTSGSTDTQYF,TGTGCCAGCTCACTTTACGGGACTAGCGGGAGTACAGATACGCAGTATTTT
TRBV7-2,NA,TRBJ2-2,NA,CASSLNPGANTGELFF,TGTGCCAGCAGCTTAAACCCAGGGGCGAACACCGGGGAGCTGTTTTTT
TRBV18,NA,TRBJ2-7,NA,CASSLERYEQYF,TGTGCCAGCTCACTTGAGAGGTACGAGCAGTACTTC
TRBV19,NA,TRBJ1-6,NA,CASSISLATGFRSPLHF,TGTGCCAGTAGTATTAGCCTTGCTACAGGGTTTCGGTCACCCCTCCACTTT
TRBV5-1,NA,TRBJ2-2,NA,CASSLLGTSNTGELFF,TGCGCCAGCAGCCTACTAGGTACGTCGAACACCGGGGAGCTGTTTTTT
TRBV4-1,NA,TRBJ2-1,NA,CASSREVGEQFF,TGCGCCAGCAGCCGGGAGGTGGGGGAGCAGTTCTTC
TRBV30,NA,TRBJ2-2,NA,CAWSVGRVATGELFF,TGTGCCTGGAGTGTGGGCAGGGTGGCCACCGGGGAGCTGTTTTTT